The 21 T cell receptor beta chains listed next were all sequenced from one sample in a study of T cell responses to AZD1222 COVID-19 vaccine. Libraries were prepared by immunoSEQ multiplex PCR; TCRdb keeps only in-frame clonotypes and omits some of them. The table lists fewer than 200,000 clones, roughly 90% of them singletons. The sample here was peripheral blood, taken 28 days after the second AZD1222 dose. The receptors shown here come from an adult who received the AZD1222 COVID-19 vaccine.

The chain is built from TRBV5-1 and TRBJ1-2; D is perhaps TRBD1 (6 bases). Trimming cost V 7 bases and J 6 bases, with 19 bases left between them. Germline V gives CDR1 SGHRS, CDR2 YFSETQ. The CDR3 extends over 14 amino acids. CDR3 nucleotides: TGCGCCAGCCGATTCACCACAGGGCTGGATGGCTACACCTTC. It codes for CASRFTTGLDGYTF. Looking up the rest from reference TRBV5-1 and TRBJ1-2 gives the full variable domain: KAGVTQTPRYLIKTRGQQVTLSCSPISGHRSVSWYQQTPGQGLQFLFEYFSETQRNKGNFPGRFSGRQFSNSRSEMNVSTLELGDSALYLCASRFTTGLDGYTFGSGTRLTVV.

The V gene is TRBV6-5, the J gene TRBJ1-1, with a weak D call TRBD1 (5 bases). V was shortened by 11 bases and J by 0 bases, with 19 bases between the two germline ends. CDR1 is MNHEY, CDR2 SVGAGI, per germline. The CDR3 length is 15 residues. The CDR3 bases are TGTGCCTCCGGAGAGGGGCTGTGGATGAACACTGAAGCTTTCTTT. This sequence encodes CASGEGLWMNTEAFF.

The chain has TRBV7-6 and TRBJ1-5; perhaps TRBD1 as D (5 bases). The germline V and J ends were trimmed by 0 bases and 5 bases, with 11 bases remaining between them. The CDR3 loop spans 15 amino acids. Germline V gives CDR1 SGHVS, CDR2 FNYEAQ. This CDR3 reads CASSLASGRDQPQHF. The CDR3, as DNA: TGTGCCAGCAGCTTAGCGTCAGGGAGGGATCAGCCCCAGCATTTT. Full variable domain (rest looked up from reference TRBV7-6 and TRBJ1-5): GAGVSQSPRYKVTKRGQDVALRCDPISGHVSLYWYRQALGQGPEFLTYFNYEAQQDKSGLPNDRFSAERPEGSISTLTIQRTEQRDSAMYRCASSLASGRDQPQHFGDGTRLSIL.

J is TRBJ1-6 and V is TRBV6-2 or TRBV6-3, with D unresolved. Germline V gene lookup returns CDR1 MNHEY and CDR2 SVGEGT. V lost 2 bases and J lost 8, with 16 bases in between. The CDR3 loop spans 16 amino acids. The CDR3 DNA is TGTGCCAGCAGTTACCTCCTTGTACGGGAACATTCACCCCTCCACTTT. Translating gives CASSYLLVREHSPLHF.

The J gene is TRBJ1-1, the V gene TRBV25-1, with D hard to call. The CDR3 totals 14 residues. The germline V and J ends were trimmed by 5 bases and 5 bases, with 15 bases remaining between them. Germline CDR1 reads MGHDK; CDR2 reads SYGVNS. CDR3 nucleotides: TGTGCCAGCAGTATGGGGAATCGGAAGACTGAAGCTTTCTTT. Protein: CASSMGNRKTEAFF.

The genes are TRBV19 and TRBJ2-5; 7 positions agree with TRBD1. The CDR3 length is 15 residues. J lost 5 bases, V lost 1 base, and 7 bases had no gene match. Germline lookup yields CDR1 LNHDA and CDR2 SQIVND (reference sequence). The CDR3 sequence is CASSIARGQGETQYF. The CDR3 DNA reads as TGTGCCAGTAGTATAGCAAGGGGGCAGGGGGAGACCCAGTACTTC.

V and J are TRBV6-5 and TRBJ1-2; 7 nucleotides agree with TRBD1. CDR3 length equals 15 residues. V lost 2 bases to trimming and J lost 6 bases; unmatched junction nucleotides: 9. Looked up from germline, CDR1 is MNHEY and CDR2 is SVGAGI. CDR3 residues: CASSYNPTGLHGYTF. DNA of the CDR3: TGTGCCAGCAGTTACAACCCGACAGGGTTGCATGGCTACACCTTC.

J is TRBJ2-5 and V is TRBV30; a weak D match, TRBD2 (6 bases). The ends were cut back, 4 bases at V and 3 bases at J, with 18 bases in the middle. Germline V lookup: CDR1 GTSNPN, CDR2 SVGIG (reference sequence). The CDR3 totals 15 residues. CDR3 nucleotide sequence: TGTGCCTGGAACTCGATCGGGGGAGATGAAGAGACCCAGTACTTC. Encoded protein: CAWNSIGGDEETQYF.

This chain uses TRBV15 with TRBJ2-2; no definite D call. Germline V lookup: CDR1 LNHNV, CDR2 YYDKDF (reference sequence). V was trimmed by 4 bases and J by 7 bases, leaving 13 bases between them. The CDR3 is made up of 14 amino acids. CDR3 sequence reads: CATSTGKDGGELFF. CDR3 DNA sequence: TGTGCCACCAGCACGGGTAAGGACGGCGGGGAGCTGTTTTTT.

This clone was observed a few times. The CDR3 coding sequence is TGTGCCAGCAGTTTAACGGGAGGGATTTATGGCTACACCTTC. This gives the protein CASSLTGGIYGYTF. The chain employs TRBV27 and TRBJ1-2; no clear D. The CDR3 has 14 residues. CDR1 MNHEY and CDR2 SMNVEV come from the germline V gene (reference sequence). The V end was cut by 2 bases, the J end by 5 bases, with 12 bases between.

The rearrangement links TRBV5-4 to TRBJ1-1; tentative D call: TRBD1 (5 bases). The V and J ends lost 0 bases and 8 bases respectively, with 20 bases between them. Germline CDR1 reads SGHNT; CDR2 reads YYREEE (reference sequence). The CDR3 spans 16 residues. CDR3: CASSLGRDRLTDEAFF. The DNA for the CDR3 is TGTGCCAGCAGCTTGGGGCGGGACCGCCTAACCGACGAAGCTTTCTTT.

V usage is TRBV11-1 and J usage is TRBJ2-7, with D possibly TRBD2 on 6 matching bases. The ends were cut back, 5 bases at V and 6 bases at J, with 8 bases in the middle. Germline-derived CDR1 and CDR2 are SGHAT and FQDESV (reference sequence). The CDR3 runs to 11 residues. CDR3 amino acids: CASSHSGEQYF. CDR3 in DNA: TGTGCCAGCAGCCATAGCGGCGAGCAGTACTTC.

This clone came up a few times. This chain joins TRBV27 and TRBJ1-6; perhaps TRBD1 as D (6 bases). Germline V gene data show CDR1 as MNHEY and CDR2 as SMNVEV (reference sequence). The CDR3 runs 15 residues. V was pared by 0 bases and J by 8 bases, with 11 bases between. In nucleotides, the CDR3 is TGTGCCAGCAGTTTATCGACGACAGGTGATTCACCCCTCCACTTT. It translates to CASSLSTTGDSPLHF.

The chain is built from TRBV30 and TRBJ1-2, with D possibly TRBD1 on 5 matching bases. This CDR3 has 13 residues. The germline gives CDR1 GTSNPN, CDR2 SVGIG (reference sequence). Trimming cost V 5 bases and J 3 bases, with 13 bases left between them. CDR3 amino acids: CAWYLGGDYGYTF. In nucleotides, the CDR3 is TGTGCCTGGTACCTCGGGGGGGACTATGGCTACACCTTC.

This clone was observed a single time. The V call is TRBV11-3, the J call TRBJ2-1; D is possibly TRBD2 (6 bases). The CDR3 is made up of 15 amino acids. CDR1 and CDR2 from the germline V gene are SGHNT and YENEEA. V was pared by 5 bases and J by 7 bases, with 18 bases between. The CDR3 is CASSLSFGEANEQFF. The CDR3 nucleotides are TGTGCCAGCAGCCTCAGTTTTGGGGAGGCAAATGAGCAGTTCTTC.

V is TRBV6-5 and J is TRBJ1-1; D unclear. The germline V gene encodes CDR1 MNHEY and CDR2 SVGAGI. The V end lost 7 bases, the J end lost 0 bases, and 15 bases lay between the germline ends. This CDR3 comprises 15 residues. CDR3 sequence: CASIRGIPLNTEAFF. The CDR3 DNA reads TGTGCCAGCATTAGAGGGATCCCATTGAACACTGAAGCTTTCTTT.

V is TRBV5-1 and J is TRBJ2-7; D may correspond to TRBD1 or TRBD2 (5 bases each). The CDR3 covers 16 residues. CDR1 and CDR2 from the germline V gene are SGHRS and YFSETQ. The germline V and J ends were trimmed by 5 bases and 4 bases, with 22 bases remaining between them. DNA for the CDR3: TGCGCCAGCAGGCCAGACTCCGGGACGGTCCAATACGAGCAGTACTTC. Protein sequence: CASRPDSGTVQYEQYF.

The chain carries TRBV2 and TRBJ1-2; D gene ambiguous. The V gene lost 7 bases and the J gene lost 1 base, with 10 bases spanning the gap. This CDR3 spans 13 amino acids. Per germline, CDR1 SNHLY and CDR2 FYNNEI. The CDR3 loop is CASKLTRNYGYTF. For the CDR3, the DNA is TGTGCCAGCAAATTGACCCGTAACTATGGCTACACCTTC.

V and J are TRBV10-1 and TRBJ2-1; 8 nucleotides agree with TRBD1. CDR1 is WNHNN and CDR2 is SYGVQD in the germline V gene (reference sequence). J gave up 0 bases and V 0 bases, and 7 bases lay outside the gene matches. CDR3 length: 18 residues. CDR3 coding DNA: TGCGCCAGCAGTGAGTCGGTAACAGGGGGTGCCTCCTACAATGAGCAGTTCTTC. Translating gives CASSESVTGGASYNEQFF.

This chain connects TRBV12-5 to TRBJ1-2, with 8 positions matching TRBD1. The CDR3 is made up of 15 amino acids. Germline lookup yields CDR1 LGHNT and CDR2 FRNRAP. V dropped 4 bases and J dropped 4; count of bases not matched to a gene: 8. The chain's CDR3 is CASGSQTGATYGYTF. DNA of the CDR3: TGTGCTAGTGGTTCCCAGACAGGGGCGACCTATGGCTACACCTTC.

The CDR3 coding sequence is TGCGCCAGCAGCTTAGACACCAGCAGCAATTCACCCCTCCACTTT. It is translated as CASSLDTSSNSPLHF. The rearrangement uses TRBV5-1 and TRBJ1-6, with D hard to call. Trimming pared 2 bases from V and 7 bases from J, leaving 13 bases between. Germline V gene data show CDR1 as SGHRS and CDR2 as YFSETQ. The CDR3 covers 15 residues.